This T cell receptor (beta chain) derives from a study of cytomegalovirus exposure and HLA in healthy donors. Germline values: CDR1 LNHDA, CDR2 SQIVND (reference sequence). This CDR3 region has 14 residues. The trim removed 6 bases at V and 6 bases at J, leaving 9 bases unmatched. Researchers ran the PCR with 60 Vbeta and 13 Jbeta primers. The repertoire was sequenced with immunoSEQ multiplex PCR; TCRdb's copy has only in-frame clones and lacks some. The sample lists around 140,000 clones; about 61% were seen once. Study-level findings and limits: A later analysis linked a missense variant in DCLRE1C to the trimming of TCR beta V and J genes. For most TCR beta V segments, an earlier analysis put the productive rate at about 87% or about 30% of the time. A later analysis found that most CMV-associated TCR beta chains appeared HLA-restricted. In vitro confirmation showed a few CMV-associated chains to be CMV antigen specific.

As to this clone: Its cognate antigen is unknown.

The genes are TRBV19 and TRBJ1-2; 8 positions agree with TRBD1. Sequencing was carried out using PBMCs. The clonotype was recovered from a male donor in good health and CMV-seronegative. CDR3 DNA: TGTGCCAGTAGGAGACAGGGGTACTCCCATGGCTACACCTTC. It is translated as CASRRQGYSHGYTF.